Detailed here is one T cell receptor (beta chain). Its antigen is still unknown. The sample comes from a study of T-cell memory formation after mild COVID-19. Turning to the study itself: Among the donors, TCR clusters were largely specific to each donor. General study points: Clones from the second wave (peaking day 37) had unconfirmed SARS-CoV-2 specificity. Chiefly within CM and EM were the contracting CD4+ clones; CD8+ ones were within EMRA.

TCRdb independently ran MiXCR on the 5' RACE reads; one entry per CDR3 protein. The table records under 300,000 distinct CDR3 sequences, roughly 18% of them present only once. The sequencing sample was made of PBMCs or a T cell subset sorted from them (not recorded which). This sequence originates from a man aged 18 to 29 who had mild COVID-19 (a few samples of this study predate the infection). Cell type and time point are not known.

CDR3 bases: TGTGCCAGCAGGCGGACCATCGTCATGAACACTGAAGCTTTCTTT. This gives the protein CASRRTIVMNTEAFF. V is TRBV6-5 and J is TRBJ1-1; no clear D gene. Germline V gene lookup returns CDR1 MNHEY and CDR2 SVGAGI. There are 15 residues in the CDR3. V lost 6 bases to trimming and J lost 0 bases, with 14 bases between them.